This entry lists 10 T cell receptor beta chains sequenced from one sample in a study of T cell responses to AZD1222 COVID-19 vaccine. Only in-frame clones appear in the TCRdb table, and some are missing; sequencing was by immunoSEQ multiplex PCR. The table records some 130,000 clones, around 90% of them present only once. Sample: peripheral blood, taken 28 days after the second AZD1222 dose. These receptor sequences come from an adult who received the AZD1222 COVID-19 vaccine.

V is TRBV6-2 or TRBV6-3 and J is TRBJ1-1, with 8 bases fitting TRBD1. V was pared by 6 bases and J by 5 bases, with 8 bases of the junction left unmatched. The CDR3 runs to 14 residues. From germline, CDR1 is MNHEY and CDR2 SVGEGT. This CDR3 is CASSNPYRGTEAFF. In DNA form, the CDR3 reads TGTGCCAGCAGCAATCCGTACAGGGGGACTGAAGCTTTCTTT.

The gene calls are TRBV5-1 and TRBJ1-3; D is unclear. The length of the CDR3 is 13 residues. The germline CDR1 and CDR2 sequences are SGHRS and YFSETQ. With 1 base removed from V and 2 bases from J, the gap between germline ends came to 4 bases. CDR3 in DNA: TGCGCCAGCAGCTTGAGGACTGGAAACACCATATATTTT. It codes for CASSLRTGNTIYF.

This clone occurred a few times. The chain joins TRBV6-5 to TRBJ1-5; D might be TRBD1 (5 bases). V was shortened by 5 bases and J by 2 bases, with 13 bases between the two germline ends. CDR3 length: 15 amino acids. CDR1 and CDR2 (germline): MNHEY, SVGAGI. The CDR3 loop is CASSREGLGNQPQHF. The CDR3 bases are TGTGCCAGCAGTCGTGAGGGGCTCGGCAATCAGCCCCAGCATTTT.

V gene TRBV4-1 combines with J gene TRBJ1-6, with a weak D call TRBD1 (5 bases). Trimming left V 3 bases short and J 2 bases short, with 23 bases between. CDR1 MGHRA and CDR2 YSYEKL come from the germline V gene. The CDR3 spans 20 residues. The CDR3 sequence: CASSQHRAGPPPAYNSPLHF. CDR3 in DNA: TGCGCCAGCAGCCAGCACCGGGCAGGGCCCCCGCCAGCCTATAATTCACCCCTCCACTTT.

This rearrangement joins TRBV5-1 to TRBJ2-3; 12 bases are a match to TRBD2. The V and J ends lost 1 base and 1 base, in that order; junction bases with no gene match: 10. There are 19 residues in the CDR3. Germline-derived CDR1 and CDR2 are SGHRS and YFSETQ. Here the CDR3 reads CASSLFASGRASGTDTQYF. CDR3 nucleotides: TGCGCCAGCAGCTTGTTTGCTAGCGGGAGGGCCTCGGGCACAGATACGCAGTATTTT.

The J gene is TRBJ1-5, the V gene TRBV27; 9 nucleotides match TRBD1. CDR1 and CDR2 (germline): MNHEY, SMNVEV (reference sequence). The CDR3 covers 14 residues. V was clipped by 6 bases and J by 5 bases; unmatched bases: 5. The CDR3 nucleotides read TGTGCCAGCAGCTGGGACAGGGAATATCAGCCCCAGCATTTT. This encodes CASSWDREYQPQHF.

With respect to this clone: Within the sample, other DNA sequences also encode this same CDR3. The V and J genes are TRBV5-1 and TRBJ2-5; D gene ambiguous. CDR3 length: 13 amino acids. V lost 1 base and J 3 bases, leaving 7 bases between the germline ends. CDR1 is SGHRS and CDR2 is YFSETQ in the germline V gene. The CDR3 here is CASSLPGEETQYF. CDR3 nucleotides: TGCGCCAGCAGCTTGCCAGGAGAAGAGACCCAGTACTTC.

The chain is built from TRBV5-4 and TRBJ1-2, with D maybe TRBD1 (6 bases). This CDR3 has 14 residues. Per the germline V gene, CDR1 is SGHNT and CDR2 is YYREEE (reference sequence). Trimming shortened V by 0 bases and J by 6 bases, and 12 bases separated the two germline ends. CDR3 residues: CASSLGRGDHGYTF. The CDR3 DNA reads TGTGCCAGCAGCTTGGGAAGGGGGGATCATGGCTACACCTTC.

This rearrangement joins TRBV27 to TRBJ1-5; D is unclear. This CDR3 region has 9 residues. Germline lookup yields CDR1 MNHEY and CDR2 SMNVEV (reference sequence). The V end lost 9 bases, the J end lost 6 bases, and 3 bases lay between the germline ends. This chain's CDR3 is CARSQPQHF. The CDR3 DNA sequence: TGTGCCAGAAGTCAGCCCCAGCATTTT.

This chain connects TRBV5-1 to TRBJ1-1; 9 nucleotides match TRBD1. This CDR3 spans 18 amino acids. Germline loops: CDR1 SGHRS, CDR2 YFSETQ. Unmatched junction bases numbered 16, after V lost 4 bases and J lost 3 bases. The CDR3 is CASSQAGQGILRDTEAFF. The CDR3 nucleotides read TGCGCCAGCAGCCAAGCGGGACAGGGTATTTTGCGCGACACTGAAGCTTTCTTT. Full variable domain (missing parts from reference TRBV5-1 and TRBJ1-1): KAGVTQTPRYLIKTRGQQVTLSCSPISGHRSVSWYQQTPGQGLQFLFEYFSETQRNKGNFPGRFSGRQFSNSRSEMNVSTLELGDSALYLCASSQAGQGILRDTEAFFGQGTRLTVV.